Sequencing of this T cell receptor (beta chain) was carried out in a study of blood T cell repertoires in COVID-19 (dated by TCRdb to the early 2020s). Context from the whole study: Samples covering the acute and convalescent phases of COVID-19 were provided by collaborators in the United States, Italy and Spain. Deeply sampled blood TCRbeta repertoires from subjects exposed to, actively infected with, or recovered from COVID-19 were included in the dataset. Sample metadata almost always included a de-identified subject ID, COVID-19 status, age in years and sex. Where available, HLA class I and class II types were obtained from metadata supplied by the sample provider rather than from assay-based typing. The prospective study material was composed of cDNA or gDNA derived from T cells, B-cell-depleted T cells, or PBMCs. A freely available public database, intended as a resource for researchers studying the immune response to SARS-CoV-2, is where the repertoires were released. The samples were drawn from the first 160 participants of the ongoing ImmuneRACE study and from over 950 subjects provided by 6 global collaborators.

Findings and caveats that apply to the study as a whole: Clinical and demographic metadata were provided uncurated, with the amount varying by source and participant.

The immunoSEQ Assay, a bias-controlled multiplex PCR, was used to amplify TCRbeta CDR3 regions from genomic DNA. The paper's data handling went like this. The number of nucleated cells in each sample was estimated by amplification of reference gene primers within the assay. To quantify the absolute abundance of each unique TCRbeta CDR3 rearrangement, sequence reads were collapsed and filtered. For each sample, productive Simpson clonality was calculated as the square root of Simpson's diversity index across productive rearrangements. TCRdb retrieved this table from immuneACCESS and kept in-frame rearrangements only. Not all clones are present; in checked studies, unresolved V genes account for under half, and no reason is known for the remainder. D and trimming were read from the DNA, whereas the V and J calls and clone size are those reported in that table. Present in this sample are over 25,000 clones, roughly 87% of which were seen just once. The ten largest clonotypes hold 13% of the sample.

This clone was counted a few times. Its antigen remains undetermined. No quality values exist for individual bases; no much larger clone is one base distant. Collaborating institutions collected whole blood in K2EDTA tubes following their own protocols. Collaborator samples were shipped for TCRbeta analysis as frozen whole blood, isolated PBMCs, or DNA extracted from either sample type. This TCR was recovered from a human donor in a cohort sampled during active COVID-19. The donor label of this sample is uncertain. The sample consisted of peripheral blood.

The sequenced DNA: TGCGCCAGCAGCTCCGGCCCAGACTACCCAAAGGATACGCAGTATTTT. The resulting protein is CASSSGPDYPKDTQYF. The chain was built from TRBV5-1 and TRBJ2-3, with TRBD2 as a weak D call on 5 bases. The CDR3 runs 16 residues from the cysteine to the phenylalanine. The read is trimmed to its CDR3 DNA, 48 bases read in frame from base 1. Per the germline V gene, SGHRS is the CDR1 and YFSETQ is the CDR2. A distance of 20 bases separates the germline ends of V and J, which lose 3 bases and 6 bases respectively.